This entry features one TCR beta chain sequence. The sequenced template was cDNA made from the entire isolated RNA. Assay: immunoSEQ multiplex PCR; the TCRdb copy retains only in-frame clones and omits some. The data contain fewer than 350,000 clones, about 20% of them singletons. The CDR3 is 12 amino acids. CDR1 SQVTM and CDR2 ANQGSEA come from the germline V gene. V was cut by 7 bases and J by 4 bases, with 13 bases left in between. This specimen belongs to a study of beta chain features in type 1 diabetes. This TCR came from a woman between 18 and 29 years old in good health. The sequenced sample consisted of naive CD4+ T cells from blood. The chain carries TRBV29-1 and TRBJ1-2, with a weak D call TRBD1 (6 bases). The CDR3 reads CSGLTGIYGYTF. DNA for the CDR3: TGCAGCGGCCTTACAGGGATCTATGGCTACACCTTC.